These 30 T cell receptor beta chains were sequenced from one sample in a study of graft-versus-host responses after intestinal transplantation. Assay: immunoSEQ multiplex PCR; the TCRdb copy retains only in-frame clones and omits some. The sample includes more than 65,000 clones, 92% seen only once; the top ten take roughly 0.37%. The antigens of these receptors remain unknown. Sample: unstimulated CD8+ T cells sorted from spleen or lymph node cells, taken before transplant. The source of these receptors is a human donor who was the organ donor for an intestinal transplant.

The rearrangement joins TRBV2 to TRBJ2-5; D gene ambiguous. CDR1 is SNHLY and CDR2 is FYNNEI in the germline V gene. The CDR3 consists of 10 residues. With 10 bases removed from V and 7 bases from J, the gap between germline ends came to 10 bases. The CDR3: CATVTATQYF. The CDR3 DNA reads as TGTGCCACCGTTACAGCGACCCAGTACTTC.

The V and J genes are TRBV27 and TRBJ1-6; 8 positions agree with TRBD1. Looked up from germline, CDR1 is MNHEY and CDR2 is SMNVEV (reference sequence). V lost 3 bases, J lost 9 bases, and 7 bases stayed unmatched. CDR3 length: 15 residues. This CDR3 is CASSFDGTGGSPLHF. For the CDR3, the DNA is TGTGCCAGCAGTTTTGACGGGACAGGAGGTTCACCCCTCCACTTT.

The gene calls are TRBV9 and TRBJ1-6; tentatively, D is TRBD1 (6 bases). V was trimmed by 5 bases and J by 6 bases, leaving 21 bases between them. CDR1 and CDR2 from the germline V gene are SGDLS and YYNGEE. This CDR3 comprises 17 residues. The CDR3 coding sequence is TGTGCCAGCAGTCCCGGACAGATCGTACGACCTAATTCACCCCTCCACTTT. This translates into CASSPGQIVRPNSPLHF.

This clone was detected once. CDR3 sequence reads: CASSQGSSYNSPLHF. CDR3 coding DNA: TGCGCCAGCAGCCAGGGGAGCTCCTATAATTCACCCCTCCACTTT. The chain carries TRBV4-3 and TRBJ1-6; D is ambiguous. Per germline, CDR1 LGHNA and CDR2 YSLEER. Trimming removed 3 bases at V and 0 bases at J, with 6 bases between. There are 15 residues in the CDR3.

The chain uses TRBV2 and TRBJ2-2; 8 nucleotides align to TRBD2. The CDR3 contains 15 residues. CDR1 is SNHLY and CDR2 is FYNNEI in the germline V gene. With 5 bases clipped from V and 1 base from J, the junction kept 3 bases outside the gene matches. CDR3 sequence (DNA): TGTGCCAGCAGTCCCGCGGGGGGGAACACCGGGGAGCTGTTTTTT. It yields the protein CASSPAGGNTGELFF.

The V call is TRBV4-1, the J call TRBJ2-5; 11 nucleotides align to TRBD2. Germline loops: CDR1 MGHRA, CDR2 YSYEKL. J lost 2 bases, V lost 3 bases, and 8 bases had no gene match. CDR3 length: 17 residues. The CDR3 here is CASSHAYSGGEQETQYF. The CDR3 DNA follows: TGCGCCAGCAGCCACGCATATAGCGGGGGGGAACAAGAGACCCAGTACTTC.

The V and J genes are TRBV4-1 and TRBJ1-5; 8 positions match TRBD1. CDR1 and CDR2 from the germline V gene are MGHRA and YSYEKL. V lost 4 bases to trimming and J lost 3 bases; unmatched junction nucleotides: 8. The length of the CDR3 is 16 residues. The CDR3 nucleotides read TGCGCCAGCAGCCCGCTTGGACAGGGTAACAATCAGCCCCAGCATTTT. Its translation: CASSPLGQGNNQPQHF.

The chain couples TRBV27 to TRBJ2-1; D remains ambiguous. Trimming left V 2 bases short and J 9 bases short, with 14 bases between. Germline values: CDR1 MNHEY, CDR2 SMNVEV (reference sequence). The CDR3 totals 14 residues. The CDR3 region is CASSLSSIGGEQFF. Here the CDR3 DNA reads TGTGCCAGCAGTTTAAGTTCCATAGGCGGTGAGCAGTTCTTC.

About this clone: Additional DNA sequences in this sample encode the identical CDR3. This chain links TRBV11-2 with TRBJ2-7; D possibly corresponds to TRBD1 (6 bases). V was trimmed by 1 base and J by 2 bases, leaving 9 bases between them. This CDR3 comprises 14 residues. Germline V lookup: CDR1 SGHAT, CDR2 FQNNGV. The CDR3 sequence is CASSLVGATYEQYF. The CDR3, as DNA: TGTGCCAGCAGCTTAGTGGGGGCTACCTACGAGCAGTACTTC.

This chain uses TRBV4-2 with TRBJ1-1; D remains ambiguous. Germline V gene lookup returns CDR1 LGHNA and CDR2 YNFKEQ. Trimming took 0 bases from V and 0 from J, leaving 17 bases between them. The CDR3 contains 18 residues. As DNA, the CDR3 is TGTGCCAGCAGCCAAGATCTCGTCGGGAGCCCCATGAACACTGAAGCTTTCTTT. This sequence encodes CASSQDLVGSPMNTEAFF.

CDR3 sequence reads: CAIRAGRGLPYGYTF. Here the CDR3 DNA reads TGTGCCATCAGGGCTGGAAGGGGATTACCCTATGGCTACACCTTC. V usage is TRBV10-3 and J usage is TRBJ1-2, with D maybe TRBD1 (5 bases). Trimming removed 6 bases from V and 4 bases from J, with 18 bases in between. Germline CDR1 and CDR2: ENHRY and SYGVKD. The CDR3 length is 15 residues.

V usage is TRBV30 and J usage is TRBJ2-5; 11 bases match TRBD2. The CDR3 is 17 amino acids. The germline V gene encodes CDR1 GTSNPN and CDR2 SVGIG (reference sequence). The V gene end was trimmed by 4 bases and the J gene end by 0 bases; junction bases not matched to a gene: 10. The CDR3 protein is CAWIGWVAGGYQETQYF. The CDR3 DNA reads TGTGCCTGGATTGGTTGGGTAGCGGGGGGGTACCAAGAGACCCAGTACTTC. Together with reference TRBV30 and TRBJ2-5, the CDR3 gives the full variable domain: SQTIHQWPATLVQPVGSPLSLECTVEGTSNPNLYWYRQAAGRGLQLLFYSVGIGQISSEVPQNLSASRPQDRQFILSSKKLLLSDSGFYLCAWIGWVAGGYQETQYFGPGTRLLVL.

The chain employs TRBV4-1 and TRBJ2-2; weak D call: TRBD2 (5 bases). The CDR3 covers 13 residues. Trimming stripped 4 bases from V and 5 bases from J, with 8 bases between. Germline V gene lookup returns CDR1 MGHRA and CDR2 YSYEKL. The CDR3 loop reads CASSPTSTGELFF. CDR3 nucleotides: TGCGCCAGCAGCCCAACTAGTACCGGGGAGCTGTTTTTT.

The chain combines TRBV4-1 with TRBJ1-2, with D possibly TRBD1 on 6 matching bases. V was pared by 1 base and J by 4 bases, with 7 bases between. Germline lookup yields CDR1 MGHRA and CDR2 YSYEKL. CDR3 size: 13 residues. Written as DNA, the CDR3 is TGCGCCAGCAGCCAAGCAGGGGCCTATGGCTACACCTTC. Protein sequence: CASSQAGAYGYTF.

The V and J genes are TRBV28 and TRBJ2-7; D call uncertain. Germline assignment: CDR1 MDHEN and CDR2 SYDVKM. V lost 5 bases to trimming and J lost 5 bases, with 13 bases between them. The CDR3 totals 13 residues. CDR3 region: CASSPPRLHEQYF. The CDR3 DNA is TGTGCCAGCAGTCCTCCCAGGCTCCACGAGCAGTACTTC.

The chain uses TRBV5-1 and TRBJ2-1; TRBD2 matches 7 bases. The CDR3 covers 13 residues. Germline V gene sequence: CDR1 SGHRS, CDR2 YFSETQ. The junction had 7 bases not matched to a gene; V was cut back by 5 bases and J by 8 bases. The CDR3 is CASRYGGGDEQFF. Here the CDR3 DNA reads TGCGCCAGCAGGTATGGGGGGGGAGATGAGCAGTTCTTC.

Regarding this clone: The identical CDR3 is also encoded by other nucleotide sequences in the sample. The CDR3 spells CASSVGGGGYNEQFF. The CDR3 DNA reads TGTGCCAGCAGCGTGGGAGGGGGGGGATACAATGAGCAGTTCTTC. This chain connects TRBV9 to TRBJ2-1; perhaps TRBD2 as D (7 bases). Germline V gene data show CDR1 as SGDLS and CDR2 as YYNGEE. CDR3 length: 15 residues. Trimming took off 2 bases at V and 4 bases at J, with 13 bases between the two ends.

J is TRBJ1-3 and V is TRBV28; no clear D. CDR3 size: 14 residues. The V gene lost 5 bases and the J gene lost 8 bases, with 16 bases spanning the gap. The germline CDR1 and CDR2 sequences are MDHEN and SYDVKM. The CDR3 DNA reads TGTGCCAGCAGTCCGCTCCGGGCGGGAGACACCATATATTTT. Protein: CASSPLRAGDTIYF. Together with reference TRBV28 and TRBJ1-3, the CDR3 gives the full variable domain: DVKVTQSSRYLVKRTGEKVFLECVQDMDHENMFWYRQDPGLGLRLIYFSYDVKMKEKGDIPEGYSVSREKKERFSLILESASTNQTSMYLCASSPLRAGDTIYFGEGSWLTVV.

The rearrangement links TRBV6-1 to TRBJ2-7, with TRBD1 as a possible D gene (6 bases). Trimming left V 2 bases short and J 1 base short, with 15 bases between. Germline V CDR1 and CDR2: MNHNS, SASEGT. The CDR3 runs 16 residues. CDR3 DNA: TGTGCCAGCAGTGAAAGAGAACAGGGCAGGTCCTACGAGCAGTACTTC. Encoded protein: CASSEREQGRSYEQYF.

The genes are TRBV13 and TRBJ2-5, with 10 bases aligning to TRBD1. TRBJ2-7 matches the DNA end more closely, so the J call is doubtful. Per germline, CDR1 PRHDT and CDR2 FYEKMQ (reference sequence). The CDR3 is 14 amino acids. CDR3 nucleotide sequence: TGTGCCAGCAGCTCCGGGACAGGGGTAGACGAGCAGTACTTC. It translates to CASSSGTGVDEQYF.

The CDR3: CASSPAGREAKNIQYF. The CDR3 region has the DNA TGTGCCAGCAGCCCCGCGGGGAGGGAAGCCAAAAACATTCAGTACTTC. V usage is TRBV9 and J usage is TRBJ2-4, with TRBD2 matching 7 bases. The J segment lost 0 bases and the V segment lost 4 bases, leaving 7 bases of the junction unmatched. Per the germline V gene, CDR1 is SGDLS and CDR2 is YYNGEE. This CDR3 comprises 16 residues.

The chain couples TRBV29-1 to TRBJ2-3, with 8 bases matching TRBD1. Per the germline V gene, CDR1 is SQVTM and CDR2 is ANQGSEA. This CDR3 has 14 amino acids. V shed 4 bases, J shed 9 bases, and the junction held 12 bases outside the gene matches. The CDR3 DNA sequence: TGCAGCGTTGGTCCCCCAGGGGGCGGAGTCACGCAGTATTTT. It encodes CSVGPPGGGVTQYF.

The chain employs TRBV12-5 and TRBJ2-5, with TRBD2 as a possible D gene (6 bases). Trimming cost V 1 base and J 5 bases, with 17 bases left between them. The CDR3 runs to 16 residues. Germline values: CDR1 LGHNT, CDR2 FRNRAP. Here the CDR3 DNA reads TGTGCTAGTGGTTTGGCCCTAGCGCCCCGTACGGAGACCCAGTACTTC. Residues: CASGLALAPRTETQYF.

The DNA for the CDR3 is TGCGCCAGCAGCTCCCGTGGTTCTCGGGACAGGGGGCTTATTGGGTTGGAACTGTTTTTT. It specifies CASSSRGSRDRGLIGLELFF. The rearrangement joins TRBV4-1 to TRBJ1-4; 12 bases line up with TRBD1. The CDR3 is made up of 20 amino acids. Germline trimming cut 5 bases from V and 12 bases from J; bases unmatched to any gene: 25. Germline values: CDR1 MGHRA, CDR2 YSYEKL.

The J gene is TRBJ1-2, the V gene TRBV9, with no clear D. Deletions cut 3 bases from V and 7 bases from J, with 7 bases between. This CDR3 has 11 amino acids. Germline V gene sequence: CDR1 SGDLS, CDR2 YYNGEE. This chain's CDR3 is CASSALLGYTF. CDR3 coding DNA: TGTGCCAGCAGCGCCCTCCTTGGCTACACCTTC.

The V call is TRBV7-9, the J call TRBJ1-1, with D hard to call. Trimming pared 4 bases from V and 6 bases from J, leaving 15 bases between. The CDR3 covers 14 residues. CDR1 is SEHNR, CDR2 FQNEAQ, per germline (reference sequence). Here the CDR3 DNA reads TGTGCCAGCAGCTCCTCGGGAGGTGTCCCTGAAGCTTTCTTT. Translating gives CASSSSGGVPEAFF.

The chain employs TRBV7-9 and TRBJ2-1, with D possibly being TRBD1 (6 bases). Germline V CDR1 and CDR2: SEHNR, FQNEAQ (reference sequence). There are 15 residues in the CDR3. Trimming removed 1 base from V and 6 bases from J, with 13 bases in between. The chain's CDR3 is CASSLVDSLSNEQFF. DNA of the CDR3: TGTGCCAGCAGCTTAGTGGACAGCTTGTCCAATGAGCAGTTCTTC.

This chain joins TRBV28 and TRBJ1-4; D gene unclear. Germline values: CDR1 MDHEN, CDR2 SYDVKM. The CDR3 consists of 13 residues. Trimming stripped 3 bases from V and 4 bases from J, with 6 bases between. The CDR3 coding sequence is TGTGCCAGCAGTTTTGTAATTAATGAAAAACTGTTTTTT. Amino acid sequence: CASSFVINEKLFF.

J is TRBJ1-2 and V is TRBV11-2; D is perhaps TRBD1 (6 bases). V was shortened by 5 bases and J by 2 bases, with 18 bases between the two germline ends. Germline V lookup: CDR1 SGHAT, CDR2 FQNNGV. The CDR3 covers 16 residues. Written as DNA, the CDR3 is TGTGCCAGCAGCCAAACAGGGTCCGTCTTGAACTATGGCTACACCTTC. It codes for CASSQTGSVLNYGYTF.

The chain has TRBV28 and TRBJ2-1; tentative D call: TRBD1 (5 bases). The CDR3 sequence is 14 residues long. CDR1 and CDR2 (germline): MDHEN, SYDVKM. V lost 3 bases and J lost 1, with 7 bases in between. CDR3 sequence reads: CASSFGASYNEQFF. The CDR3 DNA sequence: TGTGCCAGCAGTTTTGGGGCGTCCTACAATGAGCAGTTCTTC.